This T cell receptor beta chain was captured in a study of T cells in Graves' hyperthyroidism and ophthalmopathy. From germline, CDR1 is DFQATT and CDR2 SNEGSKA (reference sequence). V was cut by 0 bases and J by 1 base, with 9 bases left in between. This CDR3 contains 14 residues. Amplified TCR beta CDR3 regions came from RNA transcripts. HTBI primers were employed in a first-round RT-PCR of the TCR CDR3. One entry per CDR3 protein, called by TCRdb with MiXCR from the multiplex PCR reads. The table has about 400,000 distinct CDR3 sequences, around 14% seen once. Sequences were obtained from blood. The chain links TRBV20-1 to TRBJ1-1, with TRBD1 as a possible D gene (6 bases). The receptor was isolated from a woman in her twenties or thirties with Graves' hyperthyroidism. The CDR3 DNA follows: TGCAGTGCTAGAGAGGGGGGGGCGAACACTGAAGCTTTCTTT. This sequence encodes CSAREGGANTEAFF.